The 31 T cell receptor beta chains in this list originate from one sample, sequenced in a study of CD8 T cells in ankylosing spondylitis. TCRdb re-called the 5' RACE reads with MiXCR, one entry per CDR3 protein. The repertoire holds fewer than 250,000 distinct CDR3 sequences, with under 12% as singletons. The sequenced sample consisted of blood, either unsorted or a sorted T cell fraction (not recorded which). The receptors stem from a male donor with ankylosing spondylitis or in good health (not recorded which).

This clonotype was recorded many times. The rearrangement joins TRBV6-5 to TRBJ1-1; 7 positions agree with TRBD1. Per germline, CDR1 MNHEY and CDR2 SVGAGI. Trimming cost V 2 bases and J 6 bases; bases outside gene matches: 6. The CDR3 covers 14 residues. Here the CDR3 reads CASSYARGGSEAFF. The CDR3 DNA reads TGTGCCAGCAGTTACGCCAGGGGGGGGTCTGAAGCTTTCTTT.

This clonotype was detected ten times or more. The V gene is TRBV27, the J gene TRBJ2-2, with a tentative D call TRBD2 (6 bases). Germline V gene lookup returns CDR1 MNHEY and CDR2 SMNVEV (reference sequence). The CDR3 loop spans 16 amino acids. V gave up 4 bases and J gave up 3 bases, with 15 bases separating them. CDR3 coding DNA: TGTGCCAGCAGTTCCTCACCGGGACTCTACACCGGGGAGCTGTTTTTT. Translated, it gives CASSSSPGLYTGELFF.

The table lists this clonotype with many counts. The chain carries TRBV5-1 and TRBJ1-2; D is unclear. The CDR3 is made up of 12 amino acids. Trimming shortened V by 0 bases and J by 6 bases, and 6 bases separated the two germline ends. Germline V lookup: CDR1 SGHRS, CDR2 YFSETQ. The CDR3 is CASSLGADGYTF. DNA of the CDR3: TGCGCCAGCAGCTTGGGGGCCGATGGCTACACCTTC.

The rearrangement links TRBV29-1 to TRBJ2-7; 7 bases map to TRBD1. Germline CDR1 reads SQVTM; CDR2 reads ANQGSEA. J was trimmed by 2 bases and V by 3 bases; bases with no gene match: 4. The CDR3 length is 13 residues. CDR3 nucleotide sequence: TGCAGCGTTGAGGGGGACAGTCCCTACGAGCAGTACTTC. It translates to CSVEGDSPYEQYF.

This clonotype was counted ten times or more. The chain recombines TRBV20-1 with TRBJ2-1; D may correspond to TRBD1 or TRBD2 (6 bases each). Germline lookup yields CDR1 DFQATT and CDR2 SNEGSKA (reference sequence). The length of the CDR3 is 15 residues. V lost 6 bases, J lost 8 bases, and 23 bases lay in between. The CDR3 region is CSAGGSGPSWDEQFF. The CDR3 DNA follows: TGCAGTGCGGGGGGCTCGGGGCCATCGTGGGATGAGCAGTTCTTC.

This clonotype was observed at least ten times. The chain employs TRBV29-1 and TRBJ2-7; 7 bases line up with TRBD1. The germline CDR1 and CDR2 sequences are SQVTM and ANQGSEA. The length of the CDR3 is 13 residues. V shed 6 bases, J shed 2 bases, and the junction held 7 bases outside the gene matches. The CDR3 loop reads CSVATGAAYEQYF. The CDR3 DNA sequence: TGCAGCGTCGCAACAGGGGCCGCCTACGAGCAGTACTTC.

This clonotype was picked up many times. This sequence joins TRBV5-1 and TRBJ2-3; 7 bases line up with TRBD2. The V gene's germline CDR1 is SGHRS and CDR2 YFSETQ. There are 15 residues in the CDR3. The V and J ends lost 7 bases and 0 bases, in that order; junction bases with no gene match: 8. The CDR3 reads CASGLSGASTDTQYF. CDR3 sequence (DNA): TGCGCCAGCGGACTGAGCGGGGCTAGCACAGATACGCAGTATTTT.

V usage is TRBV7-9 and J usage is TRBJ1-3, with D tentatively TRBD1 (5 bases). The CDR3 consists of 16 residues. Trimming took off 5 bases at V and 0 bases at J, with 14 bases between the two ends. Per the germline V gene, CDR1 is SEHNR and CDR2 is FQNEAQ (reference sequence). The CDR3 bases are TGTGCCAGCAGCATGGGACGTACTAGCTCTGGAAACACCATATATTTT. Its translation: CASSMGRTSSGNTIYF.

There are many counts of this clonotype. The V and J genes are TRBV25-1 and TRBJ1-4; D gene ambiguous. Deletions cut 5 bases from V and 8 bases from J, with 9 bases between. The germline V gene has CDR1 MGHDK and CDR2 SYGVNS. The CDR3 covers 12 residues. Here the CDR3 DNA reads TGTGCCAGCAGTCCCGAGTTAGAAAAACTGTTTTTT. Its translation: CASSPELEKLFF.

The rearrangement joins TRBV20-1 to TRBJ2-4; tentative D call: TRBD2 (5 bases). Per germline, CDR1 DFQATT and CDR2 SNEGSKA (reference sequence). The CDR3 is 15 amino acids. Trimming took off 3 bases at V and 0 bases at J, with 12 bases between the two ends. The CDR3 sequence: CSASSGSLAKNIQYF. The CDR3 DNA reads TGCAGTGCTAGTTCGGGAAGTCTAGCCAAAAACATTCAGTACTTC.

This chain connects TRBV2 to TRBJ1-2; D is undetermined. CDR3 size: 15 residues. Germline lookup yields CDR1 SNHLY and CDR2 FYNNEI. V was pared by 0 bases and J by 6 bases, with 14 bases between. The CDR3: CASSEAGSAGDGYTF. The CDR3 bases are TGTGCCAGCAGTGAAGCGGGGTCTGCGGGCGATGGCTACACCTTC.

This clonotype came up many times. The chain uses TRBV18 and TRBJ2-5; a weak D match, TRBD2 (6 bases). V gave up 3 bases and J gave up 5 bases, with 28 bases separating them. Germline CDR1 reads KGHSH; CDR2 reads LQKENI. The CDR3 loop spans 19 amino acids. The CDR3 DNA is TGTGCCAGCTCACCGTTCGGACCATGGACTACCACAGCAGGGGAGACCCAGTACTTC. Encoded protein: CASSPFGPWTTTAGETQYF.

There are a few counts of this clonotype. The chain combines TRBV7-9 with TRBJ1-1, with D possibly TRBD1 on 5 matching bases. This CDR3 comprises 12 residues. The V end lost 1 base, the J end lost 11 bases, and 11 bases lay between the germline ends. Germline loops: CDR1 SEHNR, CDR2 FQNEAQ (reference sequence). The CDR3 nucleotides read TGTGCCAGCAGCTTAGGCCACGGGACGGCTTTCTTT. Translating it yields CASSLGHGTAFF.

This clonotype has a count of ten or more. The chain joins TRBV24-1 to TRBJ2-1; TRBD2 might be the D (5 bases). Germline values: CDR1 KGHDR, CDR2 SFDVKD. The CDR3 loop spans 11 amino acids. The V end lost 3 bases, the J end lost 9 bases, and 5 bases lay between the germline ends. The chain's CDR3 is CATSDRGEQFF. The CDR3 region has the DNA TGTGCCACCAGTGATCGGGGTGAGCAGTTCTTC.

This clonotype was found many times. This chain links TRBV5-1 with TRBJ2-1; tentative D call: TRBD2 (6 bases). The germline gives CDR1 SGHRS, CDR2 YFSETQ. The germline V and J ends were trimmed by 7 bases and 3 bases, with 14 bases remaining between them. The CDR3 spans 14 residues. CDR3 nucleotide sequence: TGCGCCAGCTGCCTTAGCGGCCACTACAATGAGCAGTTCTTC. As protein: CASCLSGHYNEQFF.

This clonotype has a count of ten or more. The chain combines TRBV14 with TRBJ2-1; 8 positions agree with TRBD2. The V and J ends lost 6 bases and 0 bases, in that order; junction bases with no gene match: 4. CDR3 length equals 15 residues. Per germline, CDR1 SGHDN and CDR2 FVKESK. In DNA form, the CDR3 reads TGTGCCAGCAGAGCCGGGACTAGCTCCTACAATGAGCAGTTCTTC. Translating gives CASRAGTSSYNEQFF.

This chain links TRBV18 with TRBJ2-7; possibly TRBD1 or TRBD2 for D (7 bases each). Germline assignment: CDR1 KGHSH and CDR2 LQKENI. CDR3 length: 13 residues. V lost 3 bases, J lost 6 bases, and 12 bases lay in between. Here the CDR3 reads CASSPQGGSEQYF. Here the CDR3 DNA reads TGTGCCAGCTCACCTCAGGGGGGGAGCGAGCAGTACTTC.

The DNA for the CDR3 is TGTGCCAGCTTTTATCAGGGGTGGGGGGATCAGCCCCAGCATTTT. This gives the protein CASFYQGWGDQPQHF. V gene TRBV12-3 or TRBV12-4 combines with J gene TRBJ1-5, with D possibly matching TRBD1 (6 bases). This CDR3 region has 15 residues. The V gene lost 8 bases and the J gene lost 5 bases, with 19 bases spanning the gap.

This clonotype has just a few counts. The chain is built from TRBV2 and TRBJ2-3; 7 bases are a match to TRBD1. V shed 9 bases, J shed 10 bases, and the junction held 4 bases outside the gene matches. Looked up from germline, CDR1 is SNHLY and CDR2 is FYNNEI. The CDR3 sequence is 10 residues long. CDR3 sequence (DNA): TGTGCCAGTAGGGGGCTGGCGCAGTATTTT. Translation: CASRGLAQYF.

The V call is TRBV12-3 or TRBV12-4, the J call TRBJ2-7; D is perhaps TRBD2 (6 bases). CDR3 length: 15 residues. V lost 2 bases and J 4 bases, leaving 15 bases between the germline ends. The CDR3 region has the DNA TGTGCCAGCAGTTTATCCGGGGGTAGTGGGTACGAGCAGTACTTC. Translation gives CASSLSGGSGYEQYF.

The chain links TRBV4-1 to TRBJ1-5; D is uncertain. This CDR3 region has 18 residues. The germline V gene has CDR1 MGHRA and CDR2 YSYEKL. Between the trimmed V and J ends, which lost 4 bases and 3 bases, there was a span of 22 bases. CDR3 in DNA: TGCGCCAGCAGCCGCATCCCCCTGGCCGCAGGTGACAATCAGCCCCAGCATTTT. The encoded protein is CASSRIPLAAGDNQPQHF.

This clonotype was found once. The genes are TRBV5-1 and TRBJ2-1, with TRBD1 matching 7 bases. The V and J ends lost 4 bases and 7 bases, in that order; junction bases with no gene match: 29. There are 21 residues in the CDR3. CDR1 and CDR2 from the germline V gene are SGHRS and YFSETQ. Here the CDR3 reads CASSRGQSSFYYNSPMNEQFF. Here the CDR3 DNA reads TGCGCCAGCAGCCGGGGACAGAGCTCGTTTTACTACAATTCTCCGATGAATGAGCAGTTCTTC.

This clonotype was picked up a small number of times. The J gene is TRBJ2-5, the V gene TRBV10-3, with D hard to call. The CDR3 runs 13 residues. Trimming shortened V by 0 bases and J by 9 bases, and 11 bases separated the two germline ends. Germline V gene lookup returns CDR1 ENHRY and CDR2 SYGVKD. The CDR3, as DNA: TGTGCCATCAGTGAGTCAGATGGGGTGGCCCAGTACTTC. It is translated as CAISESDGVAQYF.

In its sample, this clonotype was seen many times. The V call is TRBV5-1, the J call TRBJ1-5; D call uncertain. Germline V gene data show CDR1 as SGHRS and CDR2 as YFSETQ. Trimming cost V 4 bases and J 8 bases, with 13 bases left between them. CDR3 size: 13 residues. In DNA, the CDR3 is TGCGCCAGCAGCCGAGAGGGCTCGGAGCCCCAGCATTTT. The encoded protein is CASSREGSEPQHF. The full variable domain, rest sourced from reference TRBV5-1 and TRBJ1-5, is KAGVTQTPRYLIKTRGQQVTLSCSPISGHRSVSWYQQTPGQGLQFLFEYFSETQRNKGNFPGRFSGRQFSNSRSEMNVSTLELGDSALYLCASSREGSEPQHFGDGTRLSIL.

This clonotype was observed many times. The gene calls are TRBV5-1 and TRBJ2-7, with D perhaps TRBD1 (6 bases). Germline V CDR1 and CDR2: SGHRS, YFSETQ. Trimming took 0 bases from V and 4 from J, leaving 11 bases between them. The CDR3 has 14 amino acids. CDR3 loop: CASSLEQGFYEQYF. The CDR3 nucleotides are TGCGCCAGCAGCTTGGAGCAGGGGTTTTACGAGCAGTACTTC.

This clonotype was seen ten or more times. The V and J genes are TRBV6-5 and TRBJ2-7; TRBD1 aligns across 9 bases. Germline V CDR1 and CDR2: MNHEY, SVGAGI. J was trimmed by 5 bases and V by 4 bases; bases with no gene match: 9. The CDR3 extends over 15 amino acids. DNA for the CDR3: TGTGCCAGCAGTTCGGGCCGGACAGGGGTGGACGAGCAGTACTTC. It translates to CASSSGRTGVDEQYF.

The chain is built from TRBV15 and TRBJ2-2; the D gene is possibly TRBD2 (6 bases). V was cut by 3 bases and J by 11 bases, with 13 bases left in between. CDR1 and CDR2 from the germline V gene are LNHNV and YYDKDF (reference sequence). This CDR3 is 13 amino acids long. The CDR3: CATSRDYLRELFF. The CDR3 DNA follows: TGTGCCACCAGCAGGGACTATCTGAGAGAGCTGTTTTTT.

Notes on this clonotype: This clone may be a read error of a much larger clone one base away. The chain combines TRBV9 with TRBJ2-2, with D perhaps TRBD1 or TRBD2 (5 bases each). The germline gives CDR1 SGDLS, CDR2 YYNGEE. The CDR3 length is 12 residues. The DNA of the CDR3 is TGTGCCAGCAGCGTAGCTCCCGGGGCGCTGTTTTTT. Encoded protein: CASSVAPGALFF.

This clonotype was found many times. The chain uses TRBV20-1 and TRBJ2-1; D possibly corresponds to TRBD1 (6 bases). CDR3 length: 14 residues. The V and J ends lost 0 bases and 7 bases respectively, with 13 bases between them. The V gene's germline CDR1 is DFQATT and CDR2 SNEGSKA (reference sequence). The CDR3 spells CSARDPTGWNEQFF. In nucleotides, the CDR3 is TGCAGTGCTAGAGACCCTACAGGGTGGAATGAGCAGTTCTTC.

This clonotype appeared many times. In DNA, the CDR3 is TGCGCCAGCAGCCTACTCAGCGTCGACTCTGGAAACACCATATATTTT. Its translation is CASSLLSVDSGNTIYF. V usage is TRBV5-1 and J usage is TRBJ1-3, with no clear D. CDR1 and CDR2 (germline): SGHRS, YFSETQ. The V and J ends lost 4 bases and 0 bases respectively, with 14 bases between them. CDR3 length equals 16 residues. Looking up the rest from reference TRBV5-1 and TRBJ1-3 gives the full variable domain: KAGVTQTPRYLIKTRGQQVTLSCSPISGHRSVSWYQQTPGQGLQFLFEYFSETQRNKGNFPGRFSGRQFSNSRSEMNVSTLELGDSALYLCASSLLSVDSGNTIYFGEGSWLTVV.

This clonotype showed up many times. The chain is built from TRBV24-1 and TRBJ2-2; 10 nucleotides align to TRBD1. The CDR3 spans 15 residues. CDR1 is KGHDR, CDR2 SFDVKD, per germline. Losses at the gene ends were 3 bases for V and 6 bases for J; bases not matched to a gene: 3. The CDR3 DNA is TGTGCCACCAGTGATGACAGGGGGCTATCCGGGGAGCTGTTTTTT. As protein: CATSDDRGLSGELFF.